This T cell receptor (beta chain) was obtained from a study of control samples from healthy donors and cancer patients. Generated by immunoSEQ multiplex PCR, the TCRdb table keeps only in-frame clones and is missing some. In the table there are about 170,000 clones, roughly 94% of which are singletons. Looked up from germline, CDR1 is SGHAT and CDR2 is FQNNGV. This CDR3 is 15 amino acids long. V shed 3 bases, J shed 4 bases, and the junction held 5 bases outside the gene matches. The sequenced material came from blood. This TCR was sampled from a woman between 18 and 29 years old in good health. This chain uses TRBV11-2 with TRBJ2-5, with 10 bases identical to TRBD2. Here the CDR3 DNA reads TGTGCCAGCAGCTTCGGAGCTAGCGGGAGAGAGACCCAGTACTTC. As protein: CASSFGASGRETQYF.